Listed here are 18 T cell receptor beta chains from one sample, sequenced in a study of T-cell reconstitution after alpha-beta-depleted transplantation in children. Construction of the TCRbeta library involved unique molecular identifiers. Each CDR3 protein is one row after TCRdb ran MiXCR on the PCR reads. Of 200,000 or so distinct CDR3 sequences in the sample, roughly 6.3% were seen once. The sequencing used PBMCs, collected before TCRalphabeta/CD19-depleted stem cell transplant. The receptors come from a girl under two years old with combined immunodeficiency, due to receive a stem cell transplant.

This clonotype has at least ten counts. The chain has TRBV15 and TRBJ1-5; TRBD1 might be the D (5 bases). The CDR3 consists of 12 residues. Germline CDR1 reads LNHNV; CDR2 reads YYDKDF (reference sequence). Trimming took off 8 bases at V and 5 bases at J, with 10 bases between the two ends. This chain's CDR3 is CATGEGHQPQHF. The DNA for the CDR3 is TGTGCCACCGGAGAGGGGCATCAGCCCCAGCATTTT.

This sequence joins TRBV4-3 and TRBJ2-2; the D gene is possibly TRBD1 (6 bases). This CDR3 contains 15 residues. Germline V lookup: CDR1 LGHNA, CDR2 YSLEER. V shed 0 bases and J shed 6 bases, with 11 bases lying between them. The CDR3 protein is CASSQDKGVPGELFF. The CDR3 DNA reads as TGCGCCAGCAGCCAAGATAAGGGGGTGCCCGGGGAGCTGTTTTTT.

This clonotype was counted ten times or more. The chain's CDR3 is CAITRTGEVTEAFF. CDR3 bases: TGTGCCATCACTCGGACAGGGGAGGTCACTGAAGCTTTCTTT. The rearrangement joins TRBV10-3 to TRBJ1-1; 9 bases are a match to TRBD1. Germline V gives CDR1 ENHRY, CDR2 SYGVKD. The V segment lost 7 bases and the J segment 4 bases; nucleotides outside the gene matches: 7. This CDR3 has 14 amino acids.

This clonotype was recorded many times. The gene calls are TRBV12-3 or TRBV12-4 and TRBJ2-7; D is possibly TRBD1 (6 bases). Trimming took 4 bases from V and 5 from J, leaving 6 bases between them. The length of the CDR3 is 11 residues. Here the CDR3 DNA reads TGTGCCAGCAGTTACAGGGACGAGCAGTACTTC. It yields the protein CASSYRDEQYF.

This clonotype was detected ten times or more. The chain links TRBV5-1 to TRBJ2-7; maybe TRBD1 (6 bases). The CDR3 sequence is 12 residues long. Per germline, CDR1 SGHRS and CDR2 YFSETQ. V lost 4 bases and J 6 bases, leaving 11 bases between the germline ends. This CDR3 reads CASSLNRVEQYF. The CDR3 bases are TGCGCCAGCAGCCTAAACAGGGTCGAGCAGTACTTC.

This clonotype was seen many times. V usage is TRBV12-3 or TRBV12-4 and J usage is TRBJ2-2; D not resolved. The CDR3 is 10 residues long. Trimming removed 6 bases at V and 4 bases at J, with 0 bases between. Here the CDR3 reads CASSTGELFF. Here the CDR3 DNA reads TGTGCCAGCAGCACCGGGGAGCTGTTTTTT.

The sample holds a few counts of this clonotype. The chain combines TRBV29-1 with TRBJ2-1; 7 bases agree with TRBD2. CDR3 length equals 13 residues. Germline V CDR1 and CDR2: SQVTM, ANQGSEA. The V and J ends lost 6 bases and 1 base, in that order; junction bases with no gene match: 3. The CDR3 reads CSVGLVSYNEQFF. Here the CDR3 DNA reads TGCAGCGTCGGACTAGTTTCCTACAATGAGCAGTTCTTC.

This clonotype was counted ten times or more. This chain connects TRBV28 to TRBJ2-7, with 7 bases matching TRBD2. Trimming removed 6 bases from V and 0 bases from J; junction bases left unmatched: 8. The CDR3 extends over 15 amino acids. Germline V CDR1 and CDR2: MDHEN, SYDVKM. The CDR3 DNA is TGTGCCAGCAGCTATACTAGCGCCCTCTCCTACGAGCAGTACTTC. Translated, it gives CASSYTSALSYEQYF.

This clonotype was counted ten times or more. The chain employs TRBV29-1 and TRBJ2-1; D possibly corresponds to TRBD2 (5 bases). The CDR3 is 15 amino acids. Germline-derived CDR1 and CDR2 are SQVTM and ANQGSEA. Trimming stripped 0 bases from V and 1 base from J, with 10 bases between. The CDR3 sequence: CSVEDEGRSYNEQFF. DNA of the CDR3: TGCAGCGTTGAAGACGAGGGTAGGTCCTACAATGAGCAGTTCTTC.

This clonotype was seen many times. CDR3 nucleotides: TGTGCCAGCACTGGGGTGACTCGCACACCCCTCACAGATACGCAGTATTTT. Translated: CASTGVTRTPLTDTQYF. The chain uses TRBV2 and TRBJ2-3; no reliable D call. Trimming removed 7 bases from V and 2 bases from J, with 22 bases in between. Germline V gene sequence: CDR1 SNHLY, CDR2 FYNNEI. The CDR3 is made up of 17 amino acids. The full variable domain, completed using reference TRBV2 and TRBJ2-3, is EPEVTQTPSHQVTQMGQEVILRCVPISNHLYFYWYRQILGQKVEFLVSFYNNEISEKSEIFDDQFSVERPDGSNFTLKIRSTKLEDSAMYFCASTGVTRTPLTDTQYFGPGTRLTVL.

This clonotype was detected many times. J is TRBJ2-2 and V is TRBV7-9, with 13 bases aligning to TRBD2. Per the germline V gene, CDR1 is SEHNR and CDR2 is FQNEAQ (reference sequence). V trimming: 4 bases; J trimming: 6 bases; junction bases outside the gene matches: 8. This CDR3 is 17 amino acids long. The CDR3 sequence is CASSSSSGLAGSGELFF. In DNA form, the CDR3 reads TGTGCCAGCAGCTCATCATCGGGACTAGCGGGGTCCGGGGAGCTGTTTTTT.

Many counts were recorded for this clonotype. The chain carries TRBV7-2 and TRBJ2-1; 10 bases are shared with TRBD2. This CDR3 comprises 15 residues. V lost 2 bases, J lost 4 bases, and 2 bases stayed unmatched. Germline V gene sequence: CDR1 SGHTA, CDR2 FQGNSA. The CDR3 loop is CASSLPAGGYNEQFF. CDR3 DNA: TGTGCCAGCAGCTTACCAGCGGGGGGGTACAATGAGCAGTTCTTC.

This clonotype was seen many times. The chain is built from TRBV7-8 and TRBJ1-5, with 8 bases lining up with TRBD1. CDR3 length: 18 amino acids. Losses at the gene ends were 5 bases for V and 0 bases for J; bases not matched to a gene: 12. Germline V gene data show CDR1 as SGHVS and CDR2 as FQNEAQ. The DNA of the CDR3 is TGTGCCAGCAGCCTAGAGGGACAGGATCCCTTTAGCAATCAGCCCCAGCATTTT. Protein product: CASSLEGQDPFSNQPQHF.

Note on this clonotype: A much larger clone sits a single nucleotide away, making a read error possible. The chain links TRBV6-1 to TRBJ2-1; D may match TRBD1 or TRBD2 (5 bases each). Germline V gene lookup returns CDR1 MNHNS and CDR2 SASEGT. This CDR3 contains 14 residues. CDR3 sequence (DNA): TGTGCCGGCAGGACCCTAGAATGGGACGGTGAGCAGTTCTTC. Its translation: CAGRTLEWDGEQFF.

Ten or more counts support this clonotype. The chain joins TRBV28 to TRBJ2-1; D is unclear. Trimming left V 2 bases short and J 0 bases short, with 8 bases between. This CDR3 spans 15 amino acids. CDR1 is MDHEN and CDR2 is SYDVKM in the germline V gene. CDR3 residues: CASSLRAYSYNEQFF. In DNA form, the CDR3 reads TGTGCCAGCAGTTTACGGGCATACTCCTACAATGAGCAGTTCTTC.

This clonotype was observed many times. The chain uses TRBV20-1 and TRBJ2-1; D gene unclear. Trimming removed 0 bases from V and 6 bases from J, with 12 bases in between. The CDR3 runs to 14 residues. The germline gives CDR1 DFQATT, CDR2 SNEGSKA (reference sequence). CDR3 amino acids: CSARDPAASNEQFF. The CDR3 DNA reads TGCAGTGCTAGAGATCCGGCCGCATCCAATGAGCAGTTCTTC.

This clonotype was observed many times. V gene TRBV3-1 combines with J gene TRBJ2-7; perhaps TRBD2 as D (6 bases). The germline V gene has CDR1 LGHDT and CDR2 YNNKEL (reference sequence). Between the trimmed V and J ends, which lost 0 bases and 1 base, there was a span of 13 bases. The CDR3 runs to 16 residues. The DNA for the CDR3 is TGTGCCAGCAGCCAAGATGGGAACGGGGGATCCTACGAGCAGTACTTC. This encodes CASSQDGNGGSYEQYF.

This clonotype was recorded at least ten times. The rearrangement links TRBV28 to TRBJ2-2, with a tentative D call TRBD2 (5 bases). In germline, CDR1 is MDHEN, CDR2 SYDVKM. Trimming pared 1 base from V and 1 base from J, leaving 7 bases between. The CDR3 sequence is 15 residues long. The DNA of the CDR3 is TGTGCCAGCAGTTTATTACGGGGGAACACCGGGGAGCTGTTTTTT. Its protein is CASSLLRGNTGELFF. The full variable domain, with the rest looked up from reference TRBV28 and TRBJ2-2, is DVKVTQSSRYLVKRTGEKVFLECVQDMDHENMFWYRQDPGLGLRLIYFSYDVKMKEKGDIPEGYSVSREKKERFSLILESASTNQTSMYLCASSLLRGNTGELFFGEGSRLTVL.